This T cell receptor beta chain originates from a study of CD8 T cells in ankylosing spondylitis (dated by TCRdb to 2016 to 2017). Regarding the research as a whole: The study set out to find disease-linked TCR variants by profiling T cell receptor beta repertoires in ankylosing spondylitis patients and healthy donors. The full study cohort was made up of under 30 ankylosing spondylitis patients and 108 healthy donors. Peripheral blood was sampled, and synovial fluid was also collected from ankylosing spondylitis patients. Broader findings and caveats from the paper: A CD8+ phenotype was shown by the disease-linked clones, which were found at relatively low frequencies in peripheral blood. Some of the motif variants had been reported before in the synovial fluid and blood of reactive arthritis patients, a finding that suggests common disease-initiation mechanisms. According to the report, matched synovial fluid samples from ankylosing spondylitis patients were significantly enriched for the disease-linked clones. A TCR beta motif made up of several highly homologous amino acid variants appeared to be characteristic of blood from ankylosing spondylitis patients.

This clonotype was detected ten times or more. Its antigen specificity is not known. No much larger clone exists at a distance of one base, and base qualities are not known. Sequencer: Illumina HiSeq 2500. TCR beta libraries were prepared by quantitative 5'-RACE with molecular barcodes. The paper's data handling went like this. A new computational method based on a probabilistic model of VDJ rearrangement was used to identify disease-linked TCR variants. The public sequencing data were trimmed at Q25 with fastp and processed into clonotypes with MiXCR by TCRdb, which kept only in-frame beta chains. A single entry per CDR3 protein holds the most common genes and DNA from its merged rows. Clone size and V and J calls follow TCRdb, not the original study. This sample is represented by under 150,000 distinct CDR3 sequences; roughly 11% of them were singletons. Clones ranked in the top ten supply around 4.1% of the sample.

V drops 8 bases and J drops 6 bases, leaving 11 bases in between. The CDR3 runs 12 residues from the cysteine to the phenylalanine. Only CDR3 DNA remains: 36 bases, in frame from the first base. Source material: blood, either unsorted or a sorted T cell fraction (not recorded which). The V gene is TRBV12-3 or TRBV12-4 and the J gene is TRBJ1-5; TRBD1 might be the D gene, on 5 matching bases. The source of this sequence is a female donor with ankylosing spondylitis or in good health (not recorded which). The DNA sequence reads TGTGCCAGCCGGACCACAGGTCAGCCCCAGCATTTT. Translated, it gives CASRTTGQPQHF.